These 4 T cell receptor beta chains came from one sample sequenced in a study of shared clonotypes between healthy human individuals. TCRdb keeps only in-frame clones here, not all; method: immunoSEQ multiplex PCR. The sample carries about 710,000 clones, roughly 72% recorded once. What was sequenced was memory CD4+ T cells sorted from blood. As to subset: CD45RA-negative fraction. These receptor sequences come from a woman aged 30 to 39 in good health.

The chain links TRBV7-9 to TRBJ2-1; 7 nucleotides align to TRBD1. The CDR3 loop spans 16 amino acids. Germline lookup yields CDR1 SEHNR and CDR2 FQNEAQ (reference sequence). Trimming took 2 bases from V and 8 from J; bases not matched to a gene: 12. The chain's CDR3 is CASSLKGAGVSDEQFF. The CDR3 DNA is TGTGCCAGCAGCTTAAAGGGGGCTGGAGTCTCGGATGAGCAGTTCTTC.

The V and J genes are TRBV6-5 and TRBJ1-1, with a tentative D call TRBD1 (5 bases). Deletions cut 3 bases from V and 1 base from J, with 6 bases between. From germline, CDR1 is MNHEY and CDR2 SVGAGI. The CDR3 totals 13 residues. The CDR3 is CASSYQGNTEAFF. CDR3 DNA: TGTGCCAGCAGTTATCAGGGGAACACTGAAGCTTTCTTT.

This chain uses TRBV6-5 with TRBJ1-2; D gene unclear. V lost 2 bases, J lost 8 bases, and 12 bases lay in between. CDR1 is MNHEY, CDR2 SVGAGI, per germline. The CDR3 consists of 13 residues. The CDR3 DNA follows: TGTGCCAGCAGTTACAGGGAATCGAGCGGCTACACCTTC. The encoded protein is CASSYRESSGYTF.

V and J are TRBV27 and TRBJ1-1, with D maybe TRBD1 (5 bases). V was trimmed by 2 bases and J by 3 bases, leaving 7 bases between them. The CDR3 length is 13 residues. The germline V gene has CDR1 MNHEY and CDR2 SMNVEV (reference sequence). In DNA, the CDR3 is TGTGCCAGCAGTTTAGTGGGGGACACTGAAGCTTTCTTT. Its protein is CASSLVGDTEAFF.